A selection of T cell receptor beta chains follows, all from one sample in a study of cytomegalovirus exposure and HLA in healthy donors. Sequenced by immunoSEQ multiplex PCR; TCRdb stores in-frame clones only, minus some. The data hold approximately 110,000 clones, with around 62% observed a single time. The specimen sequenced was PBMCs. These receptors all stem from a man under 40 in good health and CMV-seropositive. The CDR3 runs from the conserved cysteine through the conserved F or W. Fields, in order: V gene, J gene, clone size, D gene, CDR3 protein, CDR3 DNA. D genes are given only for firm matches. Some rows mark clone size as missing; the rest say once, few, many or name a class of expanded clone.

V: TRBV18; J: TRBJ2-5; size: NA; D: TRBD1; CDR3: CASSPGTGGLETQYF; DNA: TGTGCCAGCTCACCAGGGACAGGGGGCTTGGAGACCCAGTACTTC
V: TRBV5-1; J: TRBJ2-1; size: NA; D: TRBD2; CDR3: CASSLGTSGGDGHNEQFF; DNA: TGCGCCAGCAGCTTGGGGACTAGCGGGGGGGACGGGCACAATGAGCAGTTCTTC
V: TRBV15; J: TRBJ1-5; size: few; D: TRBD1; CDR3: CATSVRTGTGGLNQPQHF; DNA: TGTGCCACCAGCGTACGCACGGGGACAGGGGGCCTCAATCAGCCCCAGCATTTT
V: TRBV18; J: TRBJ2-3; size: once; D: NA; CDR3: CASSPTLFRQTSTDTQYF; DNA: TGTGCCAGCTCACCGACACTTTTTCGACAGACCAGCACAGATACGCAGTATTTT
V: TRBV5-1; J: TRBJ2-3; size: once; D: NA; CDR3: CASSLMAGTSTDTQYF; DNA: TGCGCCAGCAGCTTGATGGCAGGGACTAGCACAGATACGCAGTATTTT
V: TRBV6-1; J: TRBJ2-7; size: NA; D: NA; CDR3: CASRPAGRFSYEQYF; DNA: TGTGCCAGCAGACCGGCAGGGCGGTTTAGCTACGAGCAGTACTTC
V: TRBV5-6; J: TRBJ2-4; size: few; D: NA; CDR3: CASSLRELLAKNIQYF; DNA: TGTGCCAGCAGCCTTCGGGAACTACTAGCCAAAAACATTCAGTACTTC
V: TRBV25-1; J: TRBJ1-1; size: NA; D: NA; CDR3: CASSVGGVNAEAFF; DNA: TGTGCCAGCAGTGTCGGGGGGGTCAATGCTGAAGCTTTCTTT
V: TRBV11-2; J: TRBJ2-7; size: NA; D: TRBD1; CDR3: CASSLFRGQGNEQYF; DNA: TGTGCCAGCAGCTTATTTAGGGGACAGGGTAACGAGCAGTACTTC
V: TRBV12-5; J: TRBJ2-7; size: NA; D: NA; CDR3: CASGLAPFSYEQYF; DNA: TGTGCTAGTGGTTTGGCCCCCTTCTCCTACGAGCAGTACTTC
V: TRBV5-1; J: TRBJ1-3; size: NA; D: NA; CDR3: CASSLNRGSYGNTIYF; DNA: TGCGCCAGCAGCTTGAATCGGGGATCCTATGGAAACACCATATATTTT
V: TRBV27; J: TRBJ1-1; size: NA; D: NA; CDR3: CASSLSRAGRGGSTEAFF; DNA: TGTGCCAGCAGTTTATCAAGGGCGGGCAGGGGTGGAAGCACTGAAGCTTTCTTT
V: TRBV19; J: TRBJ1-1; size: NA; D: NA; CDR3: CASSISSAGDTEAFF; DNA: TGTGCCAGTAGTATAAGTTCGGCGGGGGACACTGAAGCTTTCTTT
V: TRBV5-5; J: TRBJ1-4; size: NA; D: TRBD1; CDR3: CASSSSDRGGTNEKLFF; DNA: TGTGCCAGCAGCTCATCAGACAGGGGTGGAACTAATGAAAAACTGTTTTTT
V: TRBV27; J: TRBJ2-1; size: NA; D: TRBD2; CDR3: CASRLPRGGANEQFF; DNA: TGTGCCAGCAGATTACCTCGCGGGGGGGCGAATGAGCAGTTCTTC
V: TRBV6-6; J: TRBJ1-5; size: few; D: TRBD1; CDR3: CASRLTGNQPQHF; DNA: TGTGCCAGCAGACTGACAGGGAATCAGCCCCAGCATTTT
V: TRBV27; J: TRBJ1-4; size: NA; D: TRBD1; CDR3: CASSLTGTNEKLFF; DNA: TGTGCCAGCAGCTTGACAGGGACTAATGAAAAACTGTTTTTT
V: TRBV6-5; J: TRBJ2-7; size: once; D: NA; CDR3: CASSYSTGSSYEQYF; DNA: TGTGCCAGCAGTTACTCAACAGGGAGCTCCTACGAGCAGTACTTC
V: TRBV27; J: TRBJ2-5; size: NA; D: NA; CDR3: CASSGSANSQETQYF; DNA: TGTGCCAGCAGTGGGAGCGCAAATAGCCAAGAGACCCAGTACTTC
V: TRBV5-6; J: TRBJ2-7; size: NA; D: NA; CDR3: CASSLRGTAKYF; DNA: TGTGCCAGCAGCTTGCGGGGGACTGCTAAGTACTTC